Listed here is a single T cell receptor beta chain. This CDR3 is 14 amino acids long. Germline CDR1 is SQVTM and CDR2 is ANQGSEA. Trimming at V came to 4 bases and at J to 1 base, leaving 7 bases not matched to a gene. This sample is drawn from a study of blood T cell repertoires in COVID-19. Overall study: COVID-19 samples from acute and convalescent phases originated in the United States, Italy and Spain.

In the study's own analysis: Estimated nucleated cell counts came from reference gene primer amplification. TCRdb's copy holds only in-frame clones and misses some; the assay was immunoSEQ multiplex PCR. V and J calls and clone size are as listed in that table; D and trimming were resolved from the DNA. The sample lists about 100,000 clones; more than 75% were seen once. The origin of this receptor is a human donor in a cohort sampled during active COVID-19. V usage is TRBV29-1 and J usage is TRBJ2-7, with 7 bases lining up with TRBD1. The sequenced sample was peripheral blood. Here the CDR3 reads CSVGEGGRSYEQYF. The CDR3 DNA is TGCAGCGTTGGGGAAGGGGGCCGATCCTACGAGCAGTACTTC.